This T cell receptor beta chain appears in the sequencing data of a study of shared clonotypes between healthy human individuals. The donor population consisted of healthy HIV-negative adults with no recent acute infections or vaccinations. Assay: immunoSEQ multiplex PCR; the TCRdb copy retains only in-frame clones and omits some. Among over 400,000 clones listed, 90% to 97% were seen once. V gave up 0 bases and J gave up 8 bases, with 14 bases separating them. Looked up from germline, CDR1 is SGHRS and CDR2 is YFSETQ. The CDR3 is 15 residues long. The origin of this receptor is a young woman in good health. This chain joins TRBV5-1 and TRBJ1-4, with TRBD1 as a possible D gene (5 bases). The sample taken for sequencing was naive CD4+ T cells sorted from blood. Indicated subset: CD45RA+ positively selected. CDR3 nucleotides: TGCGCCAGCAGCTTGGGATCACAGGTTGAAGAAAAACTGTTTTTT. Translating it yields CASSLGSQVEEKLFF. The variable domain in full, with the rest retrieved from reference TRBV5-1 and TRBJ1-4, is KAGVTQTPRYLIKTRGQQVTLSCSPISGHRSVSWYQQTPGQGLQFLFEYFSETQRNKGNFPGRFSGRQFSNSRSEMNVSTLELGDSALYLCASSLGSQVEEKLFFGSGTQLSVL.